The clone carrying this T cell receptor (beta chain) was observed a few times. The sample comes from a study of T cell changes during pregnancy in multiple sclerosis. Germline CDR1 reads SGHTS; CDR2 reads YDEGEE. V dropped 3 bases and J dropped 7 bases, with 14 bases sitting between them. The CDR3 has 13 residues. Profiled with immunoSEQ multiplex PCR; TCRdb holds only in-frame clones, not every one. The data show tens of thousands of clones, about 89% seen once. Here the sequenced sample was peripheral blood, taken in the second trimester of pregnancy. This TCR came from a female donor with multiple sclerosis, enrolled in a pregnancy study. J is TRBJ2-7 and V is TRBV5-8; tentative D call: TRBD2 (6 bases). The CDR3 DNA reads TGTGCCAGCAGCTCCGGGCGGGGTCGGGAGCAGTACTTC. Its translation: CASSSGRGREQYF.